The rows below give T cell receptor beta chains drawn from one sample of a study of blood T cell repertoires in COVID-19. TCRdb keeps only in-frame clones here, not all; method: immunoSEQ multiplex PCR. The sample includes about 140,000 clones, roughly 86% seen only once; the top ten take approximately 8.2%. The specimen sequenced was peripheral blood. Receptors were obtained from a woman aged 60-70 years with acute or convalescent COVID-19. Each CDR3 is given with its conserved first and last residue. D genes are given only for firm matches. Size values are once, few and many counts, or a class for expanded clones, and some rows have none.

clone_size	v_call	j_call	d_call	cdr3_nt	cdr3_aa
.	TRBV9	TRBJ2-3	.	TGTGCCAGCAGCCGGTCAGATACGCAGTATTTT	CASSRSDTQYF
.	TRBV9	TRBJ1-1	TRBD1	TGTGCCAGTAGACAGGGGGCTGGGAACACTGAAGCTTTCTTT	CASRQGAGNTEAFF
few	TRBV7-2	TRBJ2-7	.	TGTGCCAGCAGCTTAAAGGAGGGCTACGAGCAGTACTTC	CASSLKEGYEQYF
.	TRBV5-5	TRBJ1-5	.	TGTGCCAGCAGCTCCGGGTCATATCAGCCCCAGCATTTT	CASSSGSYQPQHF
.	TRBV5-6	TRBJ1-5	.	TGTGCCAGCAGCTTCAGGGGAAATAGCAATCAGCCCCAGCATTTT	CASSFRGNSNQPQHF
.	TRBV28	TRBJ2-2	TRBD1	TGTGCCAGCAGTTTCCTCGGGACAGCGAACACCGGGGAGCTGTTTTTT	CASSFLGTANTGELFF
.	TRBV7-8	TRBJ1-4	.	TGTGCCAGCAGCGCTAACTCAGGGTTAACTAATGAAAAACTGTTTTTT	CASSANSGLTNEKLFF
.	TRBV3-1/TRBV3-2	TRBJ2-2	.	TGTGCCAGCAGCCAAGCTGACACCGGGGAGCTGTTTTTT	CASSQADTGELFF
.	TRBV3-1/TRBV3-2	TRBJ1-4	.	TGTGCCAGCAGCCAAGGGGCGCTCTTTGGGGCTGAAAAACTGTTTTTT	CASSQGALFGAEKLFF
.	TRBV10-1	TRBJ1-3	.	TGCGCCAGCAGTGTCTGGGACACTGGAAACACCATATATTTT	CASSVWDTGNTIYF